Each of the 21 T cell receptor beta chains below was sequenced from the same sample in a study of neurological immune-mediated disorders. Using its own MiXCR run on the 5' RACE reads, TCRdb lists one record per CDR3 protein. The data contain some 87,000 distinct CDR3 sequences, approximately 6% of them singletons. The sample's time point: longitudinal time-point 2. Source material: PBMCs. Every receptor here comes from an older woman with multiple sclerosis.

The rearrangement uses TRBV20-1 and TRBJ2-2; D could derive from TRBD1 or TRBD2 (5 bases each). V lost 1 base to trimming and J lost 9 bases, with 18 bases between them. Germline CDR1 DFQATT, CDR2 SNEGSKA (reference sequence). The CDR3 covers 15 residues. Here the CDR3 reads CSARVAGTNIWELFF. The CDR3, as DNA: TGCAGTGCTAGAGTCGCAGGGACGAACATCTGGGAGCTGTTTTTT.

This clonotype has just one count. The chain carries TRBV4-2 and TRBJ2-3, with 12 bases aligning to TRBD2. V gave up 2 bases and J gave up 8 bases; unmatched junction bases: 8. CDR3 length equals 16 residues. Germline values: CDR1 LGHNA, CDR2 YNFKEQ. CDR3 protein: CASSQRTSGESGTQYF. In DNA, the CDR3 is TGTGCCAGCAGCCAAAGGACTAGCGGGGAATCCGGTACGCAGTATTTT.

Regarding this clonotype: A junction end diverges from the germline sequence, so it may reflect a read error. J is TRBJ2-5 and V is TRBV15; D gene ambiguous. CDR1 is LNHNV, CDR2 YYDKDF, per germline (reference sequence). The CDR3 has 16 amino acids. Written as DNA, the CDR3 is TGTGCCACCAGCACCGGAGTATCTGACTTCCAAGGGACCCAGTACTTC. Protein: CATSTGVSDFQGTQYF.

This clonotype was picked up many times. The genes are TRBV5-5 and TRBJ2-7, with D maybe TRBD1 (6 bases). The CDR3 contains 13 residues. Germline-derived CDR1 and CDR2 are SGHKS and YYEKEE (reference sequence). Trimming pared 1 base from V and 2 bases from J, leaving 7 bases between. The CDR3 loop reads CASSLTGTYEQYF. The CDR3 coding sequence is TGTGCCAGCAGCTTGACAGGGACCTACGAGCAGTACTTC. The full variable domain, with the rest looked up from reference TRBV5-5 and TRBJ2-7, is DAGVTQSPTHLIKTRGQQVTLRCSPISGHKSVSWYQQVLGQGPQFIFQYYEKEERGRGNFPDRFSARQFPNYSSELNVNALLLGDSALYLCASSLTGTYEQYFGPGTRLTVT.

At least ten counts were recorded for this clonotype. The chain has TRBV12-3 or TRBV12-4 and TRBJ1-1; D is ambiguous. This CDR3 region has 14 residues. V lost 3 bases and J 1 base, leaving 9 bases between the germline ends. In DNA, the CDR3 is TGTGCCAGCAGTTTCCTGCTGGAGAACACTGAAGCTTTCTTT. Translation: CASSFLLENTEAFF.

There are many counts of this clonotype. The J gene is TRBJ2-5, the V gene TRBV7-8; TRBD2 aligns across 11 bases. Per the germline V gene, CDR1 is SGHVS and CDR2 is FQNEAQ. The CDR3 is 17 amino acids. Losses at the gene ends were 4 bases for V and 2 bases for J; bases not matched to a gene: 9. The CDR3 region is CASSSGRRLAGQETQYF. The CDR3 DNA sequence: TGTGCCAGCAGCTCAGGCCGCAGACTAGCGGGGCAAGAGACCCAGTACTTC.

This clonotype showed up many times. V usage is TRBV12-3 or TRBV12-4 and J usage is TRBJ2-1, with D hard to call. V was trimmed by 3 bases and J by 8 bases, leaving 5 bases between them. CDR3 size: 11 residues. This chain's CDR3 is CASSLGHEQFF. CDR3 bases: TGTGCCAGCAGTTTGGGTCATGAGCAGTTCTTC.

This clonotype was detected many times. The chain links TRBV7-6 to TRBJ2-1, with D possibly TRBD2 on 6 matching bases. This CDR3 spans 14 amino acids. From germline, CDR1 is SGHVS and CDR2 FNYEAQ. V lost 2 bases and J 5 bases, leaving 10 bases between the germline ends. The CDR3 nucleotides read TGTGCCAGCAGCTTACGGGGGTTTAACAATGAGCAGTTCTTC. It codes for CASSLRGFNNEQFF. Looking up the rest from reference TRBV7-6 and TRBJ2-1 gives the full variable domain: GAGVSQSPRYKVTKRGQDVALRCDPISGHVSLYWYRQALGQGPEFLTYFNYEAQQDKSGLPNDRFSAERPEGSISTLTIQRTEQRDSAMYRCASSLRGFNNEQFFGPGTRLTVL.

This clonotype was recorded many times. DNA for the CDR3: TGTGCCAGCAGCCCCCTCCGGGGGACAGAGACCCAGTACTTC. As protein: CASSPLRGTETQYF. The chain carries TRBV7-2 and TRBJ2-5; D perhaps matches TRBD2 (6 bases). V lost 5 bases, J lost 4 bases, and 14 bases lay in between. Germline CDR1 SGHTA, CDR2 FQGNSA. The length of the CDR3 is 14 residues.

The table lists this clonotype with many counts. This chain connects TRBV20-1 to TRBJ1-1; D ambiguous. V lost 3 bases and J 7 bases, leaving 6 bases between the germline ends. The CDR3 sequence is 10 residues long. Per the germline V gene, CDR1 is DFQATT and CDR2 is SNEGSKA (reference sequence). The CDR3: CSASVSEAFF. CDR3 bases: TGCAGTGCTAGTGTAAGTGAAGCTTTCTTT.

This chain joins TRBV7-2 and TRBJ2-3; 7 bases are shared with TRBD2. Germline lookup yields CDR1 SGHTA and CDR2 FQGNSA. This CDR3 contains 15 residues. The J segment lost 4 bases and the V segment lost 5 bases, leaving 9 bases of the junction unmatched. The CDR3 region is CASSPGAGEADTQYF. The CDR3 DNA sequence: TGTGCCAGCAGCCCCGGGGCGGGGGAGGCAGATACGCAGTATTTT.

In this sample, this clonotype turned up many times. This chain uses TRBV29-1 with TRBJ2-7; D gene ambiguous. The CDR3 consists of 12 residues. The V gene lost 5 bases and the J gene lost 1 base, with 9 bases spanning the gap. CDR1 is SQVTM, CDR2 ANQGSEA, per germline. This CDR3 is CSVQLWSYEQYF. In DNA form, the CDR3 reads TGCAGCGTTCAACTGTGGTCCTACGAGCAGTACTTC.

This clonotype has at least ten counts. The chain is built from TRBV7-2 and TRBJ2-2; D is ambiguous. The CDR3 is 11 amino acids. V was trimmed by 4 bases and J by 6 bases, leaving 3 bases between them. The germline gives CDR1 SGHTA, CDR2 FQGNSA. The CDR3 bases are TGTGCCAGCAGCTACCCCGGGGAGCTGTTTTTT. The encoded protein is CASSYPGELFF.

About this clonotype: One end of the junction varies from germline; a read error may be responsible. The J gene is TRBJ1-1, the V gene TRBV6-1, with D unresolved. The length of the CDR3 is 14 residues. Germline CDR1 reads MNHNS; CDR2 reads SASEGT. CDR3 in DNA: TGTACCAGCAGTGAAGCGACGGGAGTCACTGAAGCTTTCTTT. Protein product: CTSSEATGVTEAFF.

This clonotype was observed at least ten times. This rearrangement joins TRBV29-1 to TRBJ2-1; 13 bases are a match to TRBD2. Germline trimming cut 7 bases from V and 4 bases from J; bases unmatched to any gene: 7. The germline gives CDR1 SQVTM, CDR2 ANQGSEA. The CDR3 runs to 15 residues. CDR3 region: CSATSGGVVYNEQFF. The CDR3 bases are TGCAGCGCTACTAGCGGGGGGGTTGTTTACAATGAGCAGTTCTTC.

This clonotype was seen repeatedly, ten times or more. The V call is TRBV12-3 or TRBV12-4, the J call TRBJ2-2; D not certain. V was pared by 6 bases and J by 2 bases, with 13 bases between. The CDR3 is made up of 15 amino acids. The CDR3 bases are TGTGCCAGCAGGGTCGGACGGATCAACACCGGGGAGCTGTTTTTT. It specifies CASRVGRINTGELFF.

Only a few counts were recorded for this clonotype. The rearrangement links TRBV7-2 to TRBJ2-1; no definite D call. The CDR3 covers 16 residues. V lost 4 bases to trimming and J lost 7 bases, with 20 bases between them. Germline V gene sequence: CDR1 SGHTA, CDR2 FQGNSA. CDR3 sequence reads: CASSSAPQHSKNEQFF. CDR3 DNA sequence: TGTGCCAGCAGCTCCGCCCCACAACATTCCAAAAATGAGCAGTTCTTC.

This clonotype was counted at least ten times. As DNA, the CDR3 is TGCAGTGCTATTGAGATAGCGGGTTACCAAGAGACCCAGTACTTC. Translating it yields CSAIEIAGYQETQYF. The chain combines TRBV20-1 with TRBJ2-5; TRBD2 matches 7 bases. The CDR3 has 15 residues. CDR1 and CDR2 (germline): DFQATT, SNEGSKA (reference sequence). Trimming cost V 4 bases and J 0 bases; bases outside gene matches: 8.

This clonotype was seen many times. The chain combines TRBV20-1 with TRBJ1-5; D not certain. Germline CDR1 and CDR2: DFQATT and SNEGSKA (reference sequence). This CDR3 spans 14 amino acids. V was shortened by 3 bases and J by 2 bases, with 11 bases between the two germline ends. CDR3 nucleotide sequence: TGCAGTGCTAGCATGCCCGGGGGCAATCAGCCCCAGCATTTT. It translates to CSASMPGGNQPQHF.

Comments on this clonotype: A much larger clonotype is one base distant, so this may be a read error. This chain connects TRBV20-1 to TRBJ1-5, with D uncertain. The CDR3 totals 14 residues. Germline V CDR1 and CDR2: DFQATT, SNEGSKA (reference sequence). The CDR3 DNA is TGCAGTGCTAGAGCGGAGGGAAGCAATCGGCCCCAGCATTTT. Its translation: CSARAEGSNRPQHF.

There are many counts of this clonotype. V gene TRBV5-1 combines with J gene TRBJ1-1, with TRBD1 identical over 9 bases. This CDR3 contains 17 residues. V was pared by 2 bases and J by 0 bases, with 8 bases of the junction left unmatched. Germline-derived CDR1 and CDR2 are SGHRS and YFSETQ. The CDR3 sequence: CASSFQGTGFMNTEAFF. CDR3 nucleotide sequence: TGCGCCAGCAGCTTTCAAGGGACAGGGTTTATGAACACTGAAGCTTTCTTT.